This T cell receptor (beta chain) came from a study of cytomegalovirus exposure and HLA in healthy donors. The V end lost 0 bases, the J end lost 10 bases, and 13 bases lay between the germline ends. The CDR3 runs 15 residues. Germline V gene data show CDR1 as MNHNY and CDR2 as SVGAGI (reference sequence). PCR used 60 Vbeta primers and 13 Jbeta primers. Profiled with immunoSEQ multiplex PCR; TCRdb holds only in-frame clones, not every one. Altogether 97,000 or so clones are present, over 60% being singletons, with the ten largest covering 8.5% to 10%. The receptor was isolated from a male donor in good health and CMV-seropositive. The sequenced material came from PBMCs. The V gene is TRBV6-6, the J gene TRBJ1-6, with a possible D match to TRBD1 (5 bases). The CDR3 reads CASSYSIGDGSPLHF. The CDR3 DNA sequence: TGTGCCAGCAGTTACTCGATAGGGGATGGGTCACCCCTCCACTTT.